This T cell receptor beta chain derives from a study of T cell clusters in autoimmune cytopenias. Some 34,000 genome equivalents of blood DNA were amplified for TRB. Germline CDR1 SQVTM, CDR2 ANQGSEA. The CDR3 spans 13 residues. This clonotype is called large based on its frequency. Its specificity is not known. Whole-study findings and limits: No cluster-lack signature appeared between secondary cytopenia and chronic lymphocytic leukemia patients, apparently due to lymphoma masking. Clustering suggested that physiological T cell clusters were missing in primary autoimmune cytopenia patients.

One tube held mixed TRB-A and TRB-B primer pools for touch-down PCR. TCRdb re-called the multiplex PCR reads and shows each CDR3 protein once, DNA omitted. This sample's clone table lists a few thousand distinct CDR3 sequences. The sample comprised peripheral blood. The chain links TRBV29-1 to TRBJ2-7; TCRdb proposes TRBD2, but this gene call is untestable without DNA. This receptor was taken from a human donor with an autoimmune cytopenia or autoimmune hepatitis (not recorded which). CDR3 region: CSVAVGRDNEQYF.